This TCR beta chain was identified in a study of cytomegalovirus exposure and HLA in healthy donors. Study-level results: Because they were indistinguishable, some V segments, including TRBV6-2 and TRBV6-3, were excluded. Many donors shared some public TCRs, even though most TCR sequences were rare. In a later analysis, more than 15,000 TCR beta sequences were associated with HLA alleles at 0.05 false discovery rate.

Vbeta (60) and Jbeta (13) primers were used in the PCR. Here immunoSEQ multiplex PCR was the method, and the copy in TCRdb shows in-frame clones only, minus some. The sample shows around 120,000 clones, approximately 80% of them seen only once. Details on this clone: Antigen: not known.

The CDR3 consists of 16 residues. Germline CDR1 MNHEY, CDR2 SMNVEV (reference sequence). Trimming cost V 2 bases and J 7 bases; bases outside gene matches: 10. What was sequenced was PBMCs. The rearrangement uses TRBV27 and TRBJ2-1; TRBD1 matches at 8 bases. This TCR was recovered from a girl aged 2 to 9 in good health and CMV-seronegative. The CDR3 here is CASSLRGQERGNEQFF. The CDR3 DNA reads TGTGCCAGCAGTTTACGGGGACAGGAGCGAGGGAATGAGCAGTTCTTC.